The TCR beta chain under discussion was sequenced for a study of blood T cell repertoires in COVID-19. Participant age was 18 to 89 years, and participants resided in roughly 24 US areas. Trimming took 1 base from V and 5 from J, leaving 12 bases between them. The germline V gene has CDR1 MGHRA and CDR2 YSYEKL. The CDR3 extends over 14 amino acids. Source study methods: Amplification of reference gene primers was used by the study to estimate nucleated cell counts. TCRdb's copy holds only in-frame clones and misses some; the assay was immunoSEQ multiplex PCR. That table gives V, J and clone size, and the DNA gave D and trimming. The table shows 250,000 to 350,000 clones, with roughly 90% occurring only once.

The sequenced material came from PBMCs or T cells enriched from blood (not recorded which). The chain uses TRBV4-1 and TRBJ2-7; D is undetermined. The receptor's source is a woman aged 18-29 years with acute COVID-19. The CDR3 region has the DNA TGCGCCAGCAGCCAAGGCCCAGGTCCCCACGAGCAGTACTTC. This translates into CASSQGPGPHEQYF.